The clone carrying this T cell receptor (beta chain) was picked up a small number of times. The record originates from a study of CD8+CD57+ T cells in acquired aplastic anemia. Selection for sequencing was limited to patients who had shown CD8+CD57+ cell expansion by flow cytometry. Severe acquired aplastic anemia was the diagnosis recorded for all patients. The CDR3 consists of 16 residues. V lost 0 bases to trimming and J lost 6 bases; unmatched junction nucleotides: 8. The germline V gene encodes CDR1 LNHDA and CDR2 SQIVND (reference sequence). The use of genomic DNA as template underpinned the TCR beta VDJ and CDR3 profiling. MiXCR was run by TCRdb on the reads, yielding one entry per CDR3 protein. The sample lists around 430,000 distinct CDR3 sequences, approximately 32% seen once, with less than 0.85% in the top ten.

Sequencing was done on a sample of sorted CD4+, CD8+, or CD8+CD57+ T cells (not recorded which) from PBMCs. This TCR derives from a human donor with aplastic anemia. V and J are TRBV19 and TRBJ2-1, with 7 positions matching TRBD1. CDR3 coding DNA: TGTGCCAGTAGTATAGATCTAGGGGGCCGAGGCAATGAGCAGTTCTTC. The encoded protein is CASSIDLGGRGNEQFF. Drawing the rest from reference TRBV19 and TRBJ2-1, the complete variable domain is DGGITQSPKYLFRKEGQNVTLSCEQNLNHDAMYWYRQDPGQGLRLIYYSQIVNDFQKGDIAEGYSVSREKKESFPLTVTSAQKNPTAFYLCASSIDLGGRGNEQFFGPGTRLTVL.